The clone carrying this TCR beta chain showed up just a few times. The CDR3 runs 13 residues. The V end was cut by 4 bases, the J end by 0 bases, with 10 bases between. From germline, CDR1 is DFQATT and CDR2 SNEGSKA (reference sequence). TCRdb re-analysed the RT-PCR reads in MiXCR, keeping a single row per CDR3 protein. The sample has 70,000 to 85,000 distinct CDR3 sequences; about 26% are singletons. The sample comes from a study of patients and donors after allogeneic stem cell transplantation. Sequencing was carried out using blood, either unsorted or a sorted T cell fraction (not recorded which). This receptor was taken from a human donor who was either an allogeneic HSCT recipient or a stem cell or donor lymphocyte infusion donor (not recorded which). It is not recorded whose cells these are; they may come from a transplant donor. This rearrangement joins TRBV20-1 to TRBJ2-7; the D is unclear. The CDR3 protein is CSAKGDFSYEQYF. The CDR3, as DNA: TGCAGTGCTAAAGGTGACTTCTCCTACGAGCAGTACTTC.